The rows below give T cell receptor beta chains drawn from one sample of a study of CD8 T cells in Susac syndrome. TCRdb redid the calling of the immunoSEQ multiplex PCR reads with MiXCR, one entry per CDR3 protein. Among roughly 150,000 distinct CDR3 sequences listed, approximately 95% were seen once. Sequencing input: CD8+ T cells from PBMCs. Receptor source: a human donor with Susac syndrome. Both conserved end residues are part of each CDR3. The D gene is left open where the match is weak. Size tells how often a clone was seen (once, few, many) or the class of an expanded clone, and some rows leave it out.

J gene	D gene	V gene	clone size	CDR3 protein	CDR3 DNA
TRBJ2-5	-	TRBV20-1	-	CSAREPHPSQETQYF	TGCAGTGCTAGAGAACCACACCCGAGCCAAGAGACCCAGTACTTC
TRBJ2-1	-	TRBV11-1	-	CASSLGGDNEQFF	TGTGCCAGCAGCTTAGGCGGGGACAATGAGCAGTTCTTC
TRBJ1-2	-	TRBV6-5	few	CASSDSVYGYTF	TGTGCCAGCAGTGACAGCGTCTATGGCTACACCTTC
TRBJ1-1	-	TRBV20-1	-	CSARVGLATEAFF	TGCAGTGCTAGAGTGGGGTTGGCCACTGAAGCTTTCTTT
TRBJ2-6	-	TRBV9	once	CASSVAVGSGANVLTF	TGTGCCAGCAGCGTAGCTGTGGGCTCTGGGGCCAACGTCCTGACTTTC
TRBJ2-2	-	TRBV9	-	CASSVGGRPGELFF	TGTGCCAGCAGCGTAGGGGGGCGTCCCGGGGAGCTGTTTTTT
TRBJ1-2	TRBD1	TRBV13	-	CASSPMTTGGANYGYTF	TGTGCCAGCAGCCCCATGACCACAGGGGGCGCGAACTATGGCTACACCTTC
TRBJ1-5	-	TRBV28	-	CASSKQGYQPQHF	TGTGCCAGCAGTAAACAGGGCTATCAGCCCCAGCATTTT
TRBJ2-1	TRBD2	TRBV5-1	-	CASSRTGTSSNEQFF	TGCGCCAGCAGCCGGACCGGGACTAGCAGCAATGAGCAGTTCTTC
TRBJ2-3	-	TRBV5-1	-	CASSLWDGNTDTQYF	TGCGCCAGCAGCTTATGGGACGGTAATACAGATACGCAGTATTTT
TRBJ1-1	-	TRBV24-1	-	CATSEGRLTEAFF	TGTGCCACCAGTGAGGGACGGCTCACTGAAGCTTTCTTT
TRBJ1-1	-	TRBV27	-	CASSSANTEAFF	TGTGCCAGCAGTTCAGCGAACACTGAAGCTTTCTTT
TRBJ2-7	-	TRBV25-1	-	CASSEGSGLLQYF	TGTGCCAGCAGTGAAGGGAGCGGTCTGCTGCAGTACTTC
TRBJ2-7	-	TRBV20-1	-	CNASPSQGYSYEQYF	TGCAATGCTAGTCCCTCACAAGGATACTCCTACGAGCAGTACTTC
TRBJ1-1	-	TRBV24-1	-	CATRGGTEAFF	TGTGCCACCAGGGGGGGGACTGAAGCTTTCTTT
TRBJ2-7	-	TRBV12-3/TRBV12-4	-	CASSATGTYEQYF	TGTGCCAGCAGCGCCACAGGAACCTACGAGCAGTACTTC
TRBJ1-1	-	TRBV9	-	CASSVGEGMNTEAFF	TGTGCCAGCAGCGTAGGGGAGGGGATGAACACTGAAGCTTTCTTT
TRBJ2-7	-	TRBV9	-	CASRGNRRGEQYF	TGTGCCAGCAGGGGAAATCGGCGTGGCGAGCAGTACTTC
TRBJ1-1	TRBD1	TRBV4-2	-	CASSSFDQGANTEAFF	TGTGCCAGCAGCTCCTTCGACCAGGGGGCGAACACTGAAGCTTTCTTT
TRBJ2-3	TRBD2	TRBV7-7	-	CASSHMAGGLTDTQYF	TGTGCTAGCAGTCATATGGCGGGAGGACTCACAGATACGCAGTATTTT
TRBJ2-5	-	TRBV28	-	CASSWADQETQYF	TGTGCCAGCTCCTGGGCAGACCAAGAGACCCAGTACTTC
TRBJ1-2	-	TRBV12-3/TRBV12-4	once	CASSSPGSYGYTF	TGTGCCAGCAGCTCCCCAGGGAGCTATGGCTACACCTTC
TRBJ2-2	-	TRBV5-4	once	CASSSLMAGAGELFF	TGTGCCAGCAGCTCTCTAATGGCGGGTGCCGGGGAGCTGTTTTTT
TRBJ2-7	-	TRBV7-6	few	CASSSSGPYEQYF	TGTGCCAGCAGCTCCTCCGGGCCCTACGAGCAGTACTTC
TRBJ2-7	TRBD2	TRBV18	-	CASSPTGTSGSREQYF	TGTGCCAGCTCACCGACAGGGACTAGCGGGTCCCGAGAGCAGTACTTC
TRBJ2-7	-	TRBV29-1	-	CSVEAPSPSRANYEQYF	TGCAGCGTTGAGGCCCCGAGTCCGAGCAGGGCTAACTACGAGCAGTACTTC
TRBJ2-7	-	TRBV18	-	CASSPEGQHTYEQYF	TGTGCCAGCTCACCCGAAGGACAGCACACCTACGAGCAGTACTTC
TRBJ1-4	-	TRBV4-2	-	CASRANRGGREKLFF	TGTGCCAGCAGGGCCAATCGGGGTGGGCGTGAAAAACTGTTTTTT
TRBJ1-1	-	TRBV4-1	once	CASSQVPGTEAFF	TGCGCCAGCAGCCAAGTCCCTGGTACTGAAGCTTTCTTT
TRBJ2-5	-	TRBV27	-	CASSLLGSQETQYF	TGTGCCAGCAGTTTGTTAGGGTCTCAAGAGACCCAGTACTTC
TRBJ2-7	-	TRBV6-5	-	CASSVTAGYEQYF	TGTGCCAGCAGTGTGACGGCGGGGTACGAGCAGTACTTC
TRBJ1-1	TRBD1	TRBV29-1	-	CSVGQGLGTEAFF	TGCAGCGTCGGACAGGGGTTAGGCACTGAAGCTTTCTTT
TRBJ2-5	-	TRBV5-6	-	CASSLEGAGGETQYF	TGTGCCAGCAGCTTGGAAGGGGCAGGGGGGGAGACCCAGTACTTC
TRBJ1-1	-	TRBV4-1	-	CASSQAQGGKNTEAFF	TGCGCCAGCAGCCAAGCCCAAGGCGGTAAGAACACTGAAGCTTTCTTT
TRBJ1-5	-	TRBV5-8	-	CASSPNQPQHF	TGTGCCAGCAGTCCCAATCAGCCCCAGCATTTT
TRBJ2-5	TRBD2	TRBV2	-	CASSGTSGTGETQYF	TGTGCCAGCAGTGGAACTAGCGGGACGGGAGAGACCCAGTACTTC
TRBJ2-7	-	TRBV5-4	few	CASSLEAGYGQYF	TGTGCCAGCAGCTTGGAGGCAGGGTACGGGCAGTACTTC
TRBJ1-2	-	TRBV9	-	CASSPPRAGAGGYTF	TGTGCCAGCAGCCCCCCTCGGGCAGGGGCGGGTGGCTACACCTTC
TRBJ2-1	TRBD2	TRBV27	once	CASRILAGVVGEQFF	TGTGCCAGCAGAATACTAGCGGGAGTGGTGGGTGAGCAGTTCTTC
TRBJ2-6	-	TRBV11-2	-	CASSSLSSLPSRAPGANVLTF	TGTGCCAGCAGCTCGTTATCCTCCCTTCCGAGCCGCGCACCTGGGGCCAACGTCCTGACTTTC
TRBJ1-2	TRBD1	TRBV5-1	-	CASRDRGDGYTF	TGCGCCAGTAGAGACAGGGGTGATGGCTACACCTTC
TRBJ1-1	-	TRBV6-5	once	CASRYTENTEAFF	TGTGCCAGCAGGTATACAGAGAACACTGAAGCTTTCTTT
TRBJ2-7	-	TRBV12-3/TRBV12-4	-	CASSPLPGASYEQYF	TGTGCCAGCAGTCCCCTCCCCGGGGCCTCCTACGAGCAGTACTTC
TRBJ2-3	-	TRBV11-1	few	CASSLRRDTQYF	TGTGCCAGCAGCTTACGTAGGGATACGCAGTATTTT
TRBJ2-2	TRBD2	TRBV4-1	-	CASSQEGVGLAGTGELFF	TGCGCCAGCAGCCAAGAGGGTGTCGGTCTAGCGGGAACCGGGGAGCTGTTTTTT
TRBJ2-7	TRBD1	TRBV15	-	CATGTGGYEQYF	TGTGCCACCGGGACAGGGGGCTACGAGCAGTACTTC
TRBJ2-1	TRBD2	TRBV7-9	-	CASSGSGPVQGNEQFF	TGTGCCAGCAGCGGTAGCGGGCCGGTACAAGGCAATGAGCAGTTCTTC
TRBJ2-3	-	TRBV7-3	few	CASSRGDTQYF	TGTGCCAGCAGTAGAGGCGATACGCAGTATTTT
TRBJ1-1	-	TRBV12-5	-	CASGLEGQVEAFF	TGTGCTAGTGGTTTGGAGGGACAAGTTGAAGCTTTCTTT
TRBJ1-1	-	TRBV2	-	CASSDSGSTEAFF	TGTGCCAGCAGTGACTCGGGGAGCACTGAAGCTTTCTTT
TRBJ2-5	TRBD2	TRBV13	-	CASSLGASGLAETQYF	TGTGCCAGCAGCTTAGGGGCTAGCGGGCTCGCGGAGACCCAGTACTTC
TRBJ1-1	-	TRBV29-1	-	CSVPGTEAFF	TGCAGCGTCCCCGGGACAGAAGCTTTCTTT